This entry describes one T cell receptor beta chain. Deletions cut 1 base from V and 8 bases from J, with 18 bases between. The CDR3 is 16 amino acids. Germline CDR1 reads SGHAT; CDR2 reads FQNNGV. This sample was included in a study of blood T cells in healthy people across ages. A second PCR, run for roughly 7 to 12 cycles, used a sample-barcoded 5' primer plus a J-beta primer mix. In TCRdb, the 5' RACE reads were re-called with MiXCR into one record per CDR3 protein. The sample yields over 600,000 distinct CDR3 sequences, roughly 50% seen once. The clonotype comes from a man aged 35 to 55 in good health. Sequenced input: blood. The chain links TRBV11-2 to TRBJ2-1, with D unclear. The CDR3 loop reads CASSLGLRLGFDEQFF. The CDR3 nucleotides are TGTGCCAGCAGCTTAGGCTTGCGTTTGGGGTTTGATGAGCAGTTCTTC.